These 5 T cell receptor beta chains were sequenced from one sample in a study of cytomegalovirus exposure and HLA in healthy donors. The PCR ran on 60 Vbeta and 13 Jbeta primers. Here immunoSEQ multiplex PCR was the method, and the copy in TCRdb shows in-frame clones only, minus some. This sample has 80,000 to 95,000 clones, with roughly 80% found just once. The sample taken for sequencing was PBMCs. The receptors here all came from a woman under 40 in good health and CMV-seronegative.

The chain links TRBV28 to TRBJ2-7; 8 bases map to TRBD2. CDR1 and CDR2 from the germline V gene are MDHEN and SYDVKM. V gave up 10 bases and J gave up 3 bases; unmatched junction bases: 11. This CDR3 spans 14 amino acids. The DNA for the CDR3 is TGTGCCATCACGGGGGGGGATCTAAACTACGAGCAGTACTTC. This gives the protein CAITGGDLNYEQYF. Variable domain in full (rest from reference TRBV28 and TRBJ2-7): DVKVTQSSRYLVKRTGEKVFLECVQDMDHENMFWYRQDPGLGLRLIYFSYDVKMKEKGDIPEGYSVSREKKERFSLILESASTNQTSMYLCAITGGDLNYEQYFGPGTRLTVT.

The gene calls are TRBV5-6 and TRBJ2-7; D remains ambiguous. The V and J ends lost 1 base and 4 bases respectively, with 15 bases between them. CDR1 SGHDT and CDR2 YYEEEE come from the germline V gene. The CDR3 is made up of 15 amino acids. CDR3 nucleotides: TGTGCCAGCAGCTTGCGTTCCGCGGTTCGATACGAGCAGTACTTC. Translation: CASSLRSAVRYEQYF.

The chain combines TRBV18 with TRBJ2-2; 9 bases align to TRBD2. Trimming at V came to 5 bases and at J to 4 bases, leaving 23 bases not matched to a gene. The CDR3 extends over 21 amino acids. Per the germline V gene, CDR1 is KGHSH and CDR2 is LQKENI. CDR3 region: CASSSLAGALPQIGVTGELFF. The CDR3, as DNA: TGTGCCAGCTCATCATTAGCGGGAGCGTTACCCCAGATCGGGGTCACCGGGGAGCTGTTTTTT.

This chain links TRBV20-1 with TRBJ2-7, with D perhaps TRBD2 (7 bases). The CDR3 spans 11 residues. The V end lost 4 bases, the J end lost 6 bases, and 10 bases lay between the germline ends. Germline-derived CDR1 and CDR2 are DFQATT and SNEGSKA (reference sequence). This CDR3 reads CSAIRGGEQYF. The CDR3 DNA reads TGCAGTGCTATTAGGGGGGGCGAGCAGTACTTC.

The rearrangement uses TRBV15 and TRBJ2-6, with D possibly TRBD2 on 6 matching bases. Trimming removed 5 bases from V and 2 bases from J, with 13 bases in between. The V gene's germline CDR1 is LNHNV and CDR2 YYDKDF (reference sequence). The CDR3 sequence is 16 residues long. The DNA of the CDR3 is TGTGCCACCAGCCCAGGAGGGTACGCTGGGGCCAACGTCCTGACTTTC. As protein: CATSPGGYAGANVLTF.